Each of the 20 T cell receptor beta chains below was sequenced from the same sample in a study of T cells in Graves' hyperthyroidism and ophthalmopathy. From RNA transcripts, TCR beta CDR3 regions were amplified. Carried out on the TCR CDR3, a first-round RT-PCR used the HTBI primer set. TCRdb redid the calling of the multiplex PCR reads with MiXCR, one entry per CDR3 protein. The sample shows a few hundred thousand distinct CDR3 sequences, more than 15% of them seen only once. Sequenced: blood. The receptors were gathered from a woman in her 30s with Graves' hyperthyroidism.

As concerns this clonotype: A much bigger clone sits one base away, suggesting this may be a read error. The chain carries TRBV6-1 and TRBJ2-2, with D hard to call. From germline, CDR1 is MNHNS and CDR2 SASEGT. The CDR3 contains 11 residues. The V and J ends lost 7 bases and 4 bases respectively, with 4 bases between them. The DNA for the CDR3 is TGTGCCAGCACGGGCACCGGGGAGCTGTTTTTT. The encoded protein is CASTGTGELFF.

This clonotype was recorded many times. This chain connects TRBV7-3 to TRBJ2-2; the match to TRBD1 covers 10 bases. This CDR3 is 14 amino acids long. The ends lost 4 bases at V and 7 bases at J; junction bases unmatched: 3. CDR1 is SGHTA, CDR2 FQGTGA, per germline. In DNA, the CDR3 is TGTGCCAGCAGCTACGACAGGGGGCACGGGGAGCTGTTTTTT. Protein: CASSYDRGHGELFF.

This clonotype was counted a few times. The rearrangement joins TRBV6-1 to TRBJ1-3; 9 nucleotides line up with TRBD1. The CDR3 contains 16 residues. The V segment lost 5 bases and the J segment 2 bases; nucleotides outside the gene matches: 7. Germline V gene lookup returns CDR1 MNHNS and CDR2 SASEGT. This CDR3 is CASSRQGEKTGNTIYF. Written as DNA, the CDR3 is TGTGCCAGCAGTCGACAGGGGGAAAAAACTGGAAACACCATATATTTT.

This clonotype was counted ten times or more. The chain has TRBV20-1 and TRBJ1-5; 8 bases fit TRBD1. Per the germline V gene, CDR1 is DFQATT and CDR2 is SNEGSKA (reference sequence). V was clipped by 5 bases and J by 3 bases; unmatched bases: 6. The CDR3 is made up of 14 amino acids. CDR3 DNA: TGCAGTGCTTCCAGGACAGGGACCAATCAGCCCCAGCATTTT. Translation: CSASRTGTNQPQHF.

This clonotype was observed at least ten times. The chain links TRBV6-1 to TRBJ2-7; D call uncertain. The CDR3 contains 15 residues. V dropped 6 bases and J dropped 0 bases, with 15 bases sitting between them. The V gene's germline CDR1 is MNHNS and CDR2 SASEGT. The CDR3 protein is CASRKTAGGSYEQYF. The DNA of the CDR3 is TGTGCCAGCAGAAAGACGGCCGGCGGCTCCTACGAGCAGTACTTC.

This clonotype occurred a few times. Possible read error: a much larger clone is one base away. V and J are TRBV7-9 and TRBJ1-1; 10 bases fit TRBD1. V lost 1 base to trimming and J lost 7 bases; unmatched junction nucleotides: 3. Germline V lookup: CDR1 SEHNR, CDR2 FQNEAQ (reference sequence). The CDR3 is 14 amino acids. The CDR3 here is CASSLVGQGIEAFF. The CDR3 nucleotides are TGTGCCAGCAGCTTAGTGGGACAGGGGATTGAAGCTTTCTTT.

This clonotype was detected a few times. The rearrangement joins TRBV9 to TRBJ2-2; 11 positions match TRBD1. V lost 7 bases, J lost 4 bases, and 6 bases stayed unmatched. The CDR3 extends over 15 amino acids. From germline, CDR1 is SGDLS and CDR2 YYNGEE. CDR3 protein: CASGGQGAPTGELFF. The CDR3 nucleotides read TGTGCCAGCGGCGGACAGGGGGCGCCCACCGGGGAGCTGTTTTTT.

This clonotype was found many times. This rearrangement joins TRBV6-1 to TRBJ2-1; a possible D gene is TRBD2 (7 bases). Trimming removed 6 bases from V and 7 bases from J, with 19 bases in between. The length of the CDR3 is 15 residues. Looked up from germline, CDR1 is MNHNS and CDR2 is SASEGT. CDR3 amino acids: CASRTLQQGGNEQFF. In DNA form, the CDR3 reads TGTGCCAGCAGGACCCTCCAACAGGGAGGGAATGAGCAGTTCTTC.

At least ten counts were recorded for this clonotype. V gene TRBV6-1 combines with J gene TRBJ2-3, with 7 bases identical to TRBD1. The CDR3 extends over 16 amino acids. CDR1 and CDR2 (germline): MNHNS, SASEGT. J was trimmed by 4 bases and V by 2 bases; bases with no gene match: 9. In DNA form, the CDR3 reads TGTGCCAGCAGTGAATGGGGACAGTTGAGAGCAGATACGCAGTATTTT. It translates to CASSEWGQLRADTQYF.

V usage is TRBV10-2 and J usage is TRBJ2-1; no reliable D call. V lost 8 bases, J lost 5 bases, and 13 bases lay in between. This CDR3 contains 13 residues. Germline CDR1 reads WSHSY; CDR2 reads SAAADI. CDR3 amino acids: CASVEIVNNEQFF. CDR3 nucleotide sequence: TGCGCCAGCGTAGAGATTGTTAACAATGAGCAGTTCTTC.

This clonotype occurred a few times. V and J are TRBV7-2 and TRBJ2-7; tentative D call: TRBD1 (6 bases). Germline V lookup: CDR1 SGHTA, CDR2 FQGNSA. V was clipped by 6 bases and J by 0 bases, with 12 bases between them. The CDR3 is made up of 14 amino acids. DNA for the CDR3: TGTGCCAGCAGTGGGGGACACGACTCCTACGAGCAGTACTTC. Its protein product is CASSGGHDSYEQYF. Combining the CDR3 with reference TRBV7-2 and TRBJ2-7 gives the whole variable domain GAGVSQSPSNKVTEKGKDVELRCDPISGHTALYWYRQSLGQGLEFLIYFQGNSAPDKSGLPSDRFSAERTGGSVSTLTIQRTQQEDSAVYLCASSGGHDSYEQYFGPGTRLTVT.

This clonotype was seen repeatedly, ten times or more. The V call is TRBV7-3, the J call TRBJ2-3; perhaps TRBD2 as D (5 bases). Trimming left V 4 bases short and J 4 bases short, with 9 bases between. CDR1 and CDR2 (germline): SGHTA, FQGTGA. The CDR3 extends over 13 amino acids. CDR3 loop: CASSSPGSDTQYF. In DNA form, the CDR3 reads TGTGCCAGCAGCTCCCCGGGATCAGATACGCAGTATTTT.

J is TRBJ1-4 and V is TRBV19; tentatively, D is TRBD1 (5 bases). CDR1 is LNHDA and CDR2 is SQIVND in the germline V gene (reference sequence). With 6 bases removed from V and 5 bases from J, the gap between germline ends came to 16 bases. The CDR3 contains 15 residues. Here the CDR3 reads CASSSMGVPNEKLFF. The CDR3 DNA is TGTGCCAGTAGCAGTATGGGGGTTCCCAATGAAAAACTGTTTTTT. Variable domain in full (rest from reference TRBV19 and TRBJ1-4): DGGITQSPKYLFRKEGQNVTLSCEQNLNHDAMYWYRQDPGQGLRLIYYSQIVNDFQKGDIAEGYSVSREKKESFPLTVTSAQKNPTAFYLCASSSMGVPNEKLFFGSGTQLSVL.

A few counts support this clonotype. This chain connects TRBV27 to TRBJ2-2; TRBD2 agrees at 10 bases. Unmatched junction bases numbered 10, after V lost 6 bases and J lost 3 bases. The CDR3 has 17 amino acids. CDR1 is MNHEY and CDR2 is SMNVEV in the germline V gene (reference sequence). CDR3 nucleotides: TGTGCCAGCAGACCAACCCGGACTAGCGGAGACACCGGGGAGCTGTTTTTT. Encoded protein: CASRPTRTSGDTGELFF.

This clonotype was seen ten or more times. This chain links TRBV7-8 with TRBJ2-3; TRBD2 matches 11 bases. CDR1 is SGHVS, CDR2 FQNEAQ, per germline. The junction had 4 bases not matched to a gene; V was cut back by 2 bases and J by 0 bases. This CDR3 region has 17 residues. Here the CDR3 reads CASSLFGLAGSTDTQYF. CDR3 sequence (DNA): TGTGCCAGCAGCTTATTCGGACTAGCGGGCAGCACAGATACGCAGTATTTT.

This clonotype has a count of ten or more. The gene calls are TRBV7-2 and TRBJ2-3; 7 nucleotides align to TRBD1. CDR1 and CDR2 (germline): SGHTA, FQGNSA. After removal of 3 bases from V and 2 bases from J, the junction contained 8 bases not matched to a gene. The CDR3 covers 16 residues. This chain's CDR3 is CASSFRGQAATDTQYF. The CDR3 DNA sequence: TGTGCCAGCAGCTTTAGAGGACAGGCGGCCACAGATACGCAGTATTTT. Looking up the rest from reference TRBV7-2 and TRBJ2-3 gives the full variable domain: GAGVSQSPSNKVTEKGKDVELRCDPISGHTALYWYRQSLGQGLEFLIYFQGNSAPDKSGLPSDRFSAERTGGSVSTLTIQRTQQEDSAVYLCASSFRGQAATDTQYFGPGTRLTVL.

In its sample, this clonotype was seen a few times. The J gene is TRBJ2-2, the V gene TRBV6-1, with D unclear. Germline values: CDR1 MNHNS, CDR2 SASEGT. With 2 bases removed from V and 4 bases from J, the gap between germline ends came to 8 bases. This CDR3 has 14 residues. CDR3 nucleotide sequence: TGTGCCAGCAGTGAAATCATGACCACCGGGGAGCTGTTTTTT. It is translated as CASSEIMTTGELFF.

V usage is TRBV7-2 and J usage is TRBJ2-7; TRBD2 matches 8 bases. CDR1 and CDR2 (germline): SGHTA, FQGNSA. CDR3 length equals 14 residues. V shed 6 bases, J shed 5 bases, and the junction held 9 bases outside the gene matches. The CDR3 sequence is CASRGRREANEQYF. The CDR3 coding sequence is TGTGCCAGCAGGGGGAGGCGGGAGGCAAACGAGCAGTACTTC.

At least ten counts were recorded for this clonotype. The chain is built from TRBV7-6 and TRBJ2-1; 7 nucleotides line up with TRBD1. V lost 1 base, J lost 4 bases, and 4 bases stayed unmatched. This CDR3 spans 15 amino acids. CDR1 is SGHVS and CDR2 is FNYEAQ in the germline V gene. CDR3 residues: CASSLVATGYNEQFF. The CDR3 DNA is TGTGCCAGCAGCTTAGTTGCGACAGGGTACAATGAGCAGTTCTTC.

V and J are TRBV7-9 and TRBJ2-4; D remains unclear. The CDR3 is 12 amino acids. V was trimmed by 3 bases and J by 5 bases, leaving 5 bases between them. Germline CDR1 and CDR2: SEHNR and FQNEAQ (reference sequence). This chain's CDR3 is CASSFGENIQYF. CDR3 nucleotides: TGTGCCAGCAGCTTTGGAGAAAACATTCAGTACTTC.